The 32 T cell receptor beta chains presented below share a single source sample, sequenced in a study of blood T cell repertoires in COVID-19. Sequencing was performed with immunoSEQ multiplex PCR; in TCRdb, only in-frame clones are kept and a portion is missing. The table records roughly 140,000 clones, under 90% of them present only once. The specimen sequenced was PBMCs or T cells enriched from blood (not recorded which). These receptors all stem from a man in his fifties in a cohort exposed to, infected with or recovered from COVID-19 (not recorded which).

The V gene is TRBV3-1 (or the pseudogene TRBV3-2), the J gene TRBJ1-4; D uncertain. V dropped 3 bases and J dropped 5 bases, with 7 bases sitting between them. The germline CDR1 and CDR2 sequences are LGHDT and YNNKEL (reference sequence). This CDR3 is built from 13 residues. CDR3 DNA: TGTGCCAGCAGCCAGCGGCCGAATGAAAAACTGTTTTTT. Its translation is CASSQRPNEKLFF.

The genes are TRBV5-8 and TRBJ2-1; 10 nucleotides match TRBD2. After removal of 5 bases from V and 4 bases from J, the junction contained 9 bases not matched to a gene. Germline V gene lookup returns CDR1 SGHTS and CDR2 YDEGEE. The CDR3 runs to 16 residues. Here the CDR3 DNA reads TGTGCCAGCAGTTCCCCCCGGACTAGCGGTTACAATGAGCAGTTCTTC. Amino acids: CASSSPRTSGYNEQFF.

This rearrangement joins TRBV24-1 to TRBJ2-6, with D maybe TRBD1 (6 bases). V was pared by 4 bases and J by 1 base, with 13 bases between. Germline CDR1 reads KGHDR; CDR2 reads SFDVKD. CDR3 size: 17 residues. Written as DNA, the CDR3 is TGTGCCACCAGTGACCCATCAGGGGAGTCTGGGGCCAACGTCCTGACTTTC. It is translated as CATSDPSGESGANVLTF.

The chain has TRBV28 and TRBJ2-7; 9 bases agree with TRBD2. J lost 2 bases, V lost 2 bases, and 1 base had no gene match. The CDR3 runs 14 residues. Germline V gives CDR1 MDHEN, CDR2 SYDVKM. As DNA, the CDR3 is TGTGCCAGCAGTTTAATAGCGGGGGCCTACGAGCAGTACTTC. Its protein is CASSLIAGAYEQYF.

This clone was observed a handful of times. The rearrangement joins TRBV11-2 to TRBJ2-1, with 7 bases that match TRBD2. Germline V CDR1 and CDR2: SGHAT, FQNNGV. The CDR3 runs 14 residues. The V gene end was trimmed by 1 base and the J gene end by 15 bases; junction bases not matched to a gene: 12. CDR3 bases: TGTGCCAGCAGCTTAGGTCGGGGAGGGCCGCGTCCGTTCTTC. Its translation: CASSLGRGGPRPFF.

The rearrangement uses TRBV5-1 and TRBJ2-1, with 8 bases matching TRBD2. The CDR3 has 17 residues. The trim removed 0 bases at V and 0 bases at J, leaving 5 bases unmatched. Germline lookup yields CDR1 SGHRS and CDR2 YFSETQ. CDR3 loop: CASSLAKRGSSYNEQFF. CDR3 coding DNA: TGCGCCAGCAGCTTGGCCAAGCGGGGGAGCTCCTACAATGAGCAGTTCTTC.

The V and J genes are TRBV27 and TRBJ2-7, with 7 positions matching TRBD2. After removal of 6 bases from V and 3 bases from J, the junction contained 8 bases not matched to a gene. Per germline, CDR1 MNHEY and CDR2 SMNVEV (reference sequence). This CDR3 spans 14 amino acids. The CDR3 loop reads CASRPAGVHYEQYF. The DNA for the CDR3 is TGTGCCAGCAGGCCTGCGGGAGTCCACTACGAGCAGTACTTC.

Only one count was recorded for this clone. V usage is TRBV19 and J usage is TRBJ1-4; 7 bases line up with TRBD1. This CDR3 is built from 15 residues. The germline CDR1 and CDR2 sequences are LNHDA and SQIVND (reference sequence). The J segment lost 7 bases and the V segment lost 5 bases, leaving 10 bases of the junction unmatched. For the CDR3, the DNA is TGTGCCAGTAGTCCCAGGGGGGACGAGAGTGAAAAACTGTTTTTT. It yields the protein CASSPRGDESEKLFF. The full variable domain, its missing parts supplied by reference TRBV19 and TRBJ1-4, is DGGITQSPKYLFRKEGQNVTLSCEQNLNHDAMYWYRQDPGQGLRLIYYSQIVNDFQKGDIAEGYSVSREKKESFPLTVTSAQKNPTAFYLCASSPRGDESEKLFFGSGTQLSVL.

The rearrangement links TRBV27 to TRBJ1-1; the match to TRBD1 covers 7 bases. The CDR3 runs to 14 residues. Trimming at V came to 3 bases and at J to 7 bases, leaving 8 bases not matched to a gene. Per the germline V gene, CDR1 is MNHEY and CDR2 is SMNVEV (reference sequence). The CDR3 DNA sequence: TGTGCCAGCAGTTTCGAGGGGGCAGGGGGTGAAGCTTTCTTT. Its translation: CASSFEGAGGEAFF.

This clone was recorded once. The V call is TRBV20-1, the J call TRBJ2-1; 14 positions agree with TRBD2. Germline V gives CDR1 DFQATT, CDR2 SNEGSKA (reference sequence). The CDR3 totals 11 residues. The CDR3 loop is CRGLAGDQQFF. In DNA form, the CDR3 reads TGCAGGGGACTAGCGGGAGATCAGCAGTTCTTC.

The rearrangement uses TRBV7-9 and TRBJ1-3; D is possibly TRBD1 (6 bases). Germline V gene data show CDR1 as SEHNR and CDR2 as FQNEAQ (reference sequence). This CDR3 is 15 amino acids long. V was shortened by 7 bases and J by 0 bases, with 13 bases between the two germline ends. CDR3 loop: CASITQGSSGNTIYF. The DNA of the CDR3 is TGTGCCAGCATCACACAGGGTTCCTCTGGAAACACCATATATTTT.

J is TRBJ2-7 and V is TRBV24-1; 8 positions agree with TRBD2. The germline V gene has CDR1 KGHDR and CDR2 SFDVKD. J lost 5 bases, V lost 2 bases, and 10 bases had no gene match. The CDR3 is 16 amino acids. The CDR3 nucleotides are TGTGCCACCAGTGATTCTACGCGAGCGGGAGTAGACGAGCAGTACTTC. Its protein product is CATSDSTRAGVDEQYF.

The CDR3 sequence: CSYSHGLAGTFLYF. In nucleotides, the CDR3 is TGCAGCTACTCCCATGGACTAGCGGGCACTTTTCTGTACTTC. The V and J genes are TRBV29-1 and TRBJ2-5, with 11 bases aligning to TRBD2. Germline V gene lookup returns CDR1 SQVTM and CDR2 ANQGSEA. The V and J ends lost 8 bases and 13 bases, in that order; junction bases with no gene match: 18. This CDR3 comprises 14 residues.

J is TRBJ2-7 and V is TRBV7-2; the match to TRBD1 covers 7 bases. V lost 5 bases and J lost 0; bases outside the gene matches: 4. Germline assignment: CDR1 SGHTA and CDR2 FQGNSA. The CDR3 covers 14 residues. The CDR3, as DNA: TGTGCCAGCAGCGCGACAGGGAGCTCCTACGAGCAGTACTTC. This codes for CASSATGSSYEQYF.

The rearrangement uses TRBV12-3 or TRBV12-4 and TRBJ1-2; 7 bases are shared with TRBD1. The CDR3 loop spans 12 amino acids. V dropped 2 bases and J dropped 12; count of bases not matched to a gene: 6. The CDR3 region has the DNA TGTGCCAGCAGTTTACAGGGACAGTTAAACACCTTC. It is translated as CASSLQGQLNTF.

The gene calls are TRBV18 and TRBJ2-7; the D gene is possibly TRBD1 (7 bases). The CDR3 is 14 residues long. Germline CDR1 KGHSH, CDR2 LQKENI. The V gene lost 3 bases and the J gene lost 3 bases, with 12 bases spanning the gap. The CDR3 region has the DNA TGTGCCAGCTCACCGGCGGGACAGTTCTACGAGCAGTACTTC. This gives the protein CASSPAGQFYEQYF.

The gene calls are TRBV6-5 and TRBJ2-3, with 10 bases that match TRBD2. Looked up from germline, CDR1 is MNHEY and CDR2 is SVGAGI. V shed 8 bases, J shed 4 bases, and the junction held 6 bases outside the gene matches. This CDR3 is built from 14 residues. The CDR3 DNA sequence: TGTGCCAGCGACCTAGCGGGAGTAGCAGATACGCAGTATTTT. Translated: CASDLAGVADTQYF.

The chain carries TRBV7-9 and TRBJ2-7; 8 nucleotides agree with TRBD1. Unmatched junction bases numbered 5, after V lost 5 bases and J lost 2 bases. The CDR3 extends over 14 amino acids. The germline V gene encodes CDR1 SEHNR and CDR2 FQNEAQ (reference sequence). DNA for the CDR3: TGTGCCAGCAGCCACCGACAGGGGACCTACGAGCAGTACTTC. It codes for CASSHRQGTYEQYF.

The CDR3 DNA sequence: TGTGCCAGCAGTTTAACCCTCCGAGGTCGCGAGCAGTACTTC. Its translation: CASSLTLRGREQYF. The chain carries TRBV27 and TRBJ2-7, with no clear D. The CDR3 has 14 amino acids. Per the germline V gene, CDR1 is MNHEY and CDR2 is SMNVEV (reference sequence). V was cut by 2 bases and J by 6 bases, with 14 bases left in between.

This clone was seen only once. This sequence joins TRBV7-2 and TRBJ2-5; 11 nucleotides agree with TRBD2. The CDR3 consists of 16 residues. The V gene end was trimmed by 1 base and the J gene end by 2 bases; junction bases not matched to a gene: 3. Germline lookup yields CDR1 SGHTA and CDR2 FQGNSA. The DNA for the CDR3 is TGTGCCAGCAGCTTAGACGGACTAGCGGGTCAAGAGACCCAGTACTTC. Amino acid sequence: CASSLDGLAGQETQYF.

The rearrangement uses TRBV19 and TRBJ1-3, with TRBD1 identical over 7 bases. The junction had 4 bases not matched to a gene; V was cut back by 5 bases and J by 0 bases. Germline values: CDR1 LNHDA, CDR2 SQIVND (reference sequence). The length of the CDR3 is 15 residues. The CDR3 spells CASSPTGNSGNTIYF. For the CDR3, the DNA is TGTGCCAGTAGTCCGACAGGGAACTCTGGAAACACCATATATTTT.

This rearrangement joins TRBV4-3 to TRBJ1-1, with 9 positions matching TRBD1. This CDR3 has 14 residues. Trimming at V came to 6 bases and at J to 7 bases, leaving 9 bases not matched to a gene. Germline V gene data show CDR1 as LGHNA and CDR2 as YSLEER. CDR3 sequence: CASSPGTGPVEAFF. The CDR3 region has the DNA TGCGCCAGCAGTCCCGGGACAGGGCCCGTTGAAGCTTTCTTT.

Here the CDR3 reads CASSLVQRDTQYF. CDR3 nucleotides: TGTGCCAGCAGTTTAGTACAGCGGGATACGCAGTATTTT. This chain links TRBV12-3 or TRBV12-4 with TRBJ2-3; possible D gene TRBD2, 5 bases. The CDR3 spans 13 residues. Trimming removed 1 base from V and 6 bases from J, with 8 bases in between.

The rearrangement joins TRBV6-5 to TRBJ1-2; 10 nucleotides agree with TRBD1. The V gene end was trimmed by 6 bases and the J gene end by 2 bases; junction bases not matched to a gene: 0. The CDR3 length is 13 residues. Germline assignment: CDR1 MNHEY and CDR2 SVGAGI. CDR3 loop: CASRGQGNYGYTF. CDR3 coding DNA: TGTGCCAGCAGGGGACAGGGGAACTATGGCTACACCTTC.

The rearrangement uses TRBV29-1 and TRBJ1-2, with D possibly TRBD1 on 5 matching bases. V was trimmed by 3 bases and J by 7 bases, leaving 12 bases between them. Germline CDR1 and CDR2: SQVTM and ANQGSEA. This CDR3 spans 12 amino acids. DNA for the CDR3: TGCAGCGTTGAGGGGCAGGGCAGTGGCTACACCTTC. Protein: CSVEGQGSGYTF.

The chain recombines TRBV12-5 with TRBJ2-1; 8 positions agree with TRBD2. The CDR3 consists of 15 residues. The germline V gene has CDR1 LGHNT and CDR2 FRNRAP. The J segment lost 3 bases and the V segment lost 1 base, leaving 2 bases of the junction unmatched. CDR3 amino acids: CASGLASGSYNEQFF. The CDR3 DNA follows: TGTGCTAGTGGTTTGGCAAGCGGGAGCTACAATGAGCAGTTCTTC.

This clone was recorded only once. The J gene is TRBJ1-1, the V gene TRBV3-1 (or the pseudogene TRBV3-2); D is unclear. The germline V gene encodes CDR1 LGHDT and CDR2 YNNKEL (reference sequence). The CDR3 length is 14 residues. The V and J ends lost 1 base and 0 bases respectively, with 6 bases between them. The CDR3 region is CASSQGLLNTEAFF. CDR3 nucleotides: TGTGCCAGCAGCCAAGGTTTATTGAACACTGAAGCTTTCTTT.

The V gene is TRBV19, the J gene TRBJ1-5; weak D call: TRBD1 (6 bases). V lost 6 bases, J lost 4 bases, and 13 bases lay in between. The CDR3 sequence is 14 residues long. In germline, CDR1 is LNHDA, CDR2 SQIVND (reference sequence). CDR3 loop: CASSKGVGNQPQHF. The CDR3 nucleotides are TGTGCCAGTAGCAAGGGGGTAGGGAATCAGCCCCAGCATTTT.

This clone was detected only once. The rearrangement joins TRBV6-5 to TRBJ2-3; the D gene is possibly TRBD2 (6 bases). CDR1 and CDR2 (germline): MNHEY, SVGAGI. The CDR3 length is 15 residues. V lost 7 bases and J lost 0, with 14 bases in between. The CDR3 region is CASNPGATSTDTQYF. The CDR3 DNA reads as TGTGCCAGCAACCCGGGAGCTACTAGCACAGATACGCAGTATTTT.

The rearrangement links TRBV28 to TRBJ1-5; TRBD1 might be the D (5 bases). Germline CDR1 reads MDHEN; CDR2 reads SYDVKM. The CDR3 has 17 residues. Trimming cost V 2 bases and J 0 bases, with 14 bases left between them. The DNA for the CDR3 is TGTGCCAGCAGTTTAACAACGACAGCTTATAGCAATCAGCCCCAGCATTTT. This translates into CASSLTTTAYSNQPQHF.

The CDR3 coding sequence is TGTGCCAGCAGCCAAGAAGGGACAGGTGAAGAGACCCAGTACTTC. Protein product: CASSQEGTGEETQYF. This sequence joins TRBV3-1 (or the pseudogene TRBV3-2) and TRBJ2-5, with TRBD1 matching 8 bases. With 0 bases clipped from V and 3 bases from J, the junction kept 3 bases outside the gene matches. The CDR3 covers 15 residues. Per the germline V gene, CDR1 is LGHDT and CDR2 is YNNKEL (reference sequence).

The rearrangement joins TRBV28 to TRBJ1-3; TRBD1 matches at 10 bases. Germline V gene data show CDR1 as MDHEN and CDR2 as SYDVKM. CDR3 length: 19 residues. V shed 5 bases, J shed 0 bases, and the junction held 13 bases outside the gene matches. This CDR3 reads CASSTQVGTGVSSGNTIYF. CDR3 coding DNA: TGTGCCAGCAGTACGCAAGTCGGGACAGGGGTCTCCTCTGGAAACACCATATATTTT. The full variable domain, with the rest looked up from reference TRBV28 and TRBJ1-3, is DVKVTQSSRYLVKRTGEKVFLECVQDMDHENMFWYRQDPGLGLRLIYFSYDVKMKEKGDIPEGYSVSREKKERFSLILESASTNQTSMYLCASSTQVGTGVSSGNTIYFGEGSWLTVV.